Below are 27 T cell receptor beta chains sequenced from a single sample in a study of T cell clonality in common variable immunodeficiency. The repertoire was sequenced with immunoSEQ multiplex PCR; TCRdb's copy has only in-frame clones and lacks some. This sample has around 50,000 clones, each found more than once. The sample comprised peripheral blood mononuclear cells. The receptors come from a person aged 18-69 years in good health.

This clone was counted many times. The sequence runs out 3 residues before the end of the CDR3; the remainder is reconstructed from the germline J gene. The chain carries TRBV20-1 and TRBJ2-1, with 7 nucleotides matching TRBD2. The germline V gene has CDR1 DFQATT and CDR2 SNEGSKA (reference sequence). Losses at the gene ends were 0 bases for V and 0 bases for J; bases not matched to a gene: 2. The CDR3 loop spans 15 amino acids. CDR3 region: CSARDGGGSYNEQFF. The CDR3 DNA, read in part, is TGCAGTGCTAGAGATGGGGGGGGCTCCTACAATGAG.

This clone showed up many times. The read is 3 residues too short to cover the CDR3 end, so that end is filled in from the germline J gene. The rearrangement uses TRBV5-4 and TRBJ2-3; 9 bases line up with TRBD2. Germline lookup yields CDR1 SGHNT and CDR2 YYREEE (reference sequence). The CDR3 spans 16 residues. J was trimmed by 1 base and V by 5 bases; bases with no gene match: 8. This chain's CDR3 is CASRTGTSRGTDTQYF. The sequenced part of the CDR3 DNA is TGTGCCAGCAGAACCGGGACTAGCCGCGGCACAGATACG.

The table lists this clone with many counts. Read sequence stops 3 residues before the CDR3 end, and the germline J gene provides the missing end. This rearrangement joins TRBV7-2 to TRBJ2-5, with a tentative D call TRBD1 (7 bases). The CDR3 sequence is 13 residues long. V lost 4 bases and J 7 bases, leaving 13 bases between the germline ends. Looked up from germline, CDR1 is SGHTA and CDR2 is FQGNSA. CDR3 DNA (partial): TGTGCCAGCAGCTCAGACAGGGAGGCGACC. Translation gives CASSSDREAT. The complete CDR3 protein is CASSSDREATQYF.

This clone was recorded at least ten times. The missing CDR3 end, 3 residues past where the read stops, is filled in from the germline J gene. V gene TRBV29-1 combines with J gene TRBJ2-7; TRBD2 aligns across 7 bases. CDR3 length: 13 amino acids. The V gene end was trimmed by 4 bases and the J gene end by 3 bases; junction bases not matched to a gene: 6. Germline V gene sequence: CDR1 SQVTM, CDR2 ANQGSEA. This CDR3 is CSVGASGDYEQYF. CDR3 bases read: TGCAGCGTTGGGGCTAGCGGTGACTACGAG.

In this sample, this clone turned up many times. The read terminates 3 residues ahead of where the CDR3 ends, so the germline J gene completes it. This chain uses TRBV18 with TRBJ1-1; D unresolved. The CDR3 loop spans 14 amino acids. Trimming removed 4 bases from V and 2 bases from J, with 11 bases in between. Germline values: CDR1 KGHSH, CDR2 LQKENI. The CDR3 reads CASSRVAPNTEAFF. The CDR3 bases that were read are TGTGCCAGCTCACGCGTCGCCCCAAACACTGAA.

This clone was observed many times. From the germline J gene comes the end of the CDR3, since the read stops 3 residues before it. The chain joins TRBV2 to TRBJ2-7; TRBD1 is a possible D gene (6 bases). CDR1 is SNHLY and CDR2 is FYNNEI in the germline V gene. This CDR3 is built from 16 residues. V was pared by 3 bases and J by 0 bases, with 15 bases between. The CDR3 DNA, read in part, is TGTGCCAGCAGTGACCCTTTAACAGGGTCCTCCTACGAG. Translated: CASSDPLTGSSYE. The whole CDR3 region reads CASSDPLTGSSYEQYF. The whole variable domain, filled in from reference TRBV2 and TRBJ2-7, reads EPEVTQTPSHQVTQMGQEVILRCVPISNHLYFYWYRQILGQKVEFLVSFYNNEISEKSEIFDDQFSVERPDGSNFTLKIRSTKLEDSAMYFCASSDPLTGSSYEQYFGPGTRLTVT.

This clone was seen repeatedly, ten times or more. Sequencing ends 3 residues short of the CDR3 end; the germline J gene provides the rest. The V gene is TRBV20-1, the J gene TRBJ1-5, with D tentatively TRBD1 (5 bases). The CDR3 contains 15 residues. V was shortened by 6 bases and J by 0 bases, with 15 bases between the two germline ends. Germline V gene sequence: CDR1 DFQATT, CDR2 SNEGSKA (reference sequence). The covered CDR3 bases are TGCAGTGCCTCCTCGACAGAATATAGCAATCAGCCC. Translating gives CSASSTEYSNQP. The entire CDR3 protein is CSASSTEYSNQPQHF.

This clone was recorded many times. The CDR3 extends 3 residues past the end of the read, so its final part is completed from the germline J gene. V is TRBV20-1 and J is TRBJ2-1, with D possibly being TRBD2 (5 bases). Looked up from germline, CDR1 is DFQATT and CDR2 is SNEGSKA (reference sequence). This CDR3 region has 14 residues. V lost 3 bases to trimming and J lost 0 bases, with 9 bases between them. Partial CDR3 DNA: TGCAGTGCTAGTTCCGGGGTCTCCTACAATGAG. Translation: CSASSGVSYNE. The whole CDR3 region reads CSASSGVSYNEQFF.

This clone turned up a few times. The CDR3 end lies 3 residues beyond the end of the read and is filled in from the germline J gene. The rearrangement uses TRBV7-3 and TRBJ2-3; TRBD2 matches 7 bases. The V gene's germline CDR1 is SGHTA and CDR2 FQGTGA. There are 13 residues in the CDR3. Incomplete CDR3 DNA: TGTGCCAGCCAAGAGCGGGGTTATGGTCCG. It specifies CASQERGYGP. The full-length CDR3 reads as CASQERGYGPQYF.

This clone was counted many times. The read stops 3 residues short of the end of the CDR3; the missing end is completed from the germline J gene. The chain links TRBV19 to TRBJ1-3; D gene unclear. Germline lookup yields CDR1 LNHDA and CDR2 SQIVND (reference sequence). V shed 3 bases and J shed 0 bases, with 9 bases lying between them. This CDR3 comprises 15 residues. CDR3 bases read: TGTGCCAGTAGTATCCAGAGAGGCTCTGGAAACACC. Its translation is CASSIQRGSGNT. The whole CDR3 reads CASSIQRGSGNTIYF. The full variable domain, completed using reference TRBV19 and TRBJ1-3, is DGGITQSPKYLFRKEGQNVTLSCEQNLNHDAMYWYRQDPGQGLRLIYYSQIVNDFQKGDIAEGYSVSREKKESFPLTVTSAQKNPTAFYLCASSIQRGSGNTIYFGEGSWLTVV.

This clone was counted a few times. A far bigger clonotype differs at one base, so this is likely a read error. The read gets to within 3 residues of the CDR3 end, and the germline J gene fills in the rest. This same CDR3 is encoded by further DNA sequences in the sample. The rearrangement links TRBV5-1 to TRBJ2-7; TRBD2 aligns across 9 bases. Unmatched junction bases numbered 12, after V lost 2 bases and J lost 0 bases. The germline V gene has CDR1 SGHRS and CDR2 YFSETQ. CDR3 length: 18 amino acids. The covered CDR3 bases are TGCGCCAGCAGCTTAAATCCTAGCGGGGCCTACAGCTCCTACGAG. It codes for CASSLNPSGAYSSYE. The whole CDR3 sequence reads CASSLNPSGAYSSYEQYF.

Ten or more counts support this clone. The DNA ends 3 residues before the CDR3 does, and the rest of the CDR3 is filled in from the germline J gene. The chain recombines TRBV5-1 with TRBJ1-5; 8 bases line up with TRBD1. The CDR3 contains 17 residues. Trimming at V came to 0 bases and at J to 0 bases, leaving 5 bases not matched to a gene. Germline CDR1 reads SGHRS; CDR2 reads YFSETQ. CDR3 sequence: CASSLDPTGVSNQPQHF. Incomplete CDR3 DNA: TGCGCCAGCAGCTTGGATCCGACAGGGGTTAGCAATCAGCCC. Looking up the rest from reference TRBV5-1 and TRBJ1-5 gives the full variable domain: KAGVTQTPRYLIKTRGQQVTLSCSPISGHRSVSWYQQTPGQGLQFLFEYFSETQRNKGNFPGRFSGRQFSNSRSEMNVSTLELGDSALYLCASSLDPTGVSNQPQHFGDGTRLSIL.

Many counts were recorded for this clone. The sequence runs out 3 residues before the end of the CDR3; the remainder is reconstructed from the germline J gene. This sequence joins TRBV9 and TRBJ2-6; unclear D gene. V lost 4 bases and J 2 bases, leaving 7 bases between the germline ends. The CDR3 is 14 residues long. CDR1 SGDLS and CDR2 YYNGEE come from the germline V gene. The CDR3: CASSSTTGANVLTF. Partial CDR3 DNA: TGTGCCAGCAGCTCAACTACTGGGGCCAACGTC.

The table lists this clone with many counts. The observed sequence ends 3 residues before the CDR3 terminus, with the missing tail filled in from the germline J gene. The chain is built from TRBV19 and TRBJ1-5; D ambiguous. CDR3 length: 16 amino acids. The V gene lost 4 bases and the J gene lost 5 bases, with 18 bases spanning the gap. CDR1 and CDR2 (germline): LNHDA, SQIVND (reference sequence). Incomplete CDR3 DNA: TGTGCCAGTAGTACAACGGAGGCGGCATATTATCAGCCC. Protein sequence: CASSTTEAAYYQP. The entire CDR3 reads CASSTTEAAYYQPQHF. The full variable domain, rest sourced from reference TRBV19 and TRBJ1-5, is DGGITQSPKYLFRKEGQNVTLSCEQNLNHDAMYWYRQDPGQGLRLIYYSQIVNDFQKGDIAEGYSVSREKKESFPLTVTSAQKNPTAFYLCASSTTEAAYYQPQHFGDGTRLSIL.

This clone was seen many times. The read gets to within 3 residues of the CDR3 end, and the germline J gene fills in the rest. The V call is TRBV7-8, the J call TRBJ1-5, with D possibly TRBD1 on 6 matching bases. Germline V gene lookup returns CDR1 SGHVS and CDR2 FQNEAQ. V gave up 2 bases and J gave up 0 bases, with 14 bases separating them. The length of the CDR3 is 17 residues. CDR3 amino acids: CASSLQGTEYSNQPQHF. The CDR3 bases that were read are TGTGCCAGCAGCTTACAGGGGACGGAGTATAGCAATCAGCCC. The whole variable domain, remainder taken from reference TRBV7-8 and TRBJ1-5, is GAGVSQSPRYKVAKRGQDVALRCDPISGHVSLFWYQQALGQGPEFLTYFQNEAQLDKSGLPSDRFFAERPEGSVSTLKIQRTQQEDSAVYLCASSLQGTEYSNQPQHFGDGTRLSIL.

At least ten counts were recorded for this clone. Coverage ceases 3 residues before the CDR3 finishes, and the germline J gene fills in the end. This sequence joins TRBV20-1 and TRBJ1-1; 8 bases are a match to TRBD1. The CDR3 is made up of 16 amino acids. In germline, CDR1 is DFQATT, CDR2 SNEGSKA (reference sequence). After removal of 0 bases from V and 3 bases from J, the junction contained 9 bases not matched to a gene. The sequenced part of the CDR3 DNA is TGCAGTGCTAGAGATCCCACCAGGGGGCAGTACACTGAA. The encoded protein is CSARDPTRGQYTE. The CDR3, in full, reads CSARDPTRGQYTEAFF.

This clone has at least ten counts. The sequenced fragment ends 3 residues before the CDR3 boundary, so the rest is inferred from the germline J gene. The chain carries TRBV5-1 and TRBJ2-3; 9 positions match TRBD2. The CDR3 contains 14 residues. After removal of 6 bases from V and 3 bases from J, the junction contained 5 bases not matched to a gene. The germline V gene has CDR1 SGHRS and CDR2 YFSETQ. The CDR3 region is CASNSGSGTDTQYF. The covered CDR3 bases are TGCGCCAGCAATAGCGGGAGTGGGACAGATACG. Together with reference TRBV5-1 and TRBJ2-3, the CDR3 gives the full variable domain: KAGVTQTPRYLIKTRGQQVTLSCSPISGHRSVSWYQQTPGQGLQFLFEYFSETQRNKGNFPGRFSGRQFSNSRSEMNVSTLELGDSALYLCASNSGSGTDTQYFGPGTRLTVL.

This clone was counted at least ten times. Read data end 3 residues before the CDR3 end; the end is taken from the germline J gene. This chain joins TRBV4-2 and TRBJ2-1, with TRBD2 as a possible D gene (5 bases). This CDR3 region has 19 residues. V was pared by 0 bases and J by 8 bases, with 26 bases between. Germline V gives CDR1 LGHNA, CDR2 YNFKEQ. CDR3: CASSQDQFVKDSRRYEQFF. Incomplete CDR3 DNA: TGTGCCAGCAGCCAAGATCAATTTGTAAAGGACTCACGGCGATATGAG.

This clone was seen at least ten times. Mismatch with germline at one junction end may stem from a read error. Sequencing ends 3 residues short of the CDR3 end; the germline J gene provides the rest. The rearrangement links TRBV7-7 to TRBJ2-5; D is unclear. CDR3 size: 13 residues. Germline V gives CDR1 SSHAT, CDR2 FNYEAQ (reference sequence). The sequenced CDR3 bases are TGTGCTAGCAGCTTAAATCAGGATGAGACC. Protein product: CASSLNQDET. The CDR3 in full is CASSLNQDETQYF.

This clone was counted ten times or more. The CDR3 spells CASSLAVRGETQYF. The sequenced CDR3 bases are TGCGCCAGCAGCTTGGCCGTAAGGGGTGAGACG. This rearrangement joins TRBV5-1 to TRBJ2-3; tentatively, D is TRBD1 (5 bases). From the germline J gene comes the end of the CDR3, since the read stops 3 residues before it. The CDR3 has 14 amino acids. CDR1 is SGHRS, CDR2 YFSETQ, per germline.

There are many counts of this clone. Read data end 3 residues before the CDR3 end; the end is taken from the germline J gene. This rearrangement joins TRBV19 to TRBJ2-1; 7 bases map to TRBD2. CDR1 LNHDA and CDR2 SQIVND come from the germline V gene (reference sequence). This CDR3 comprises 14 residues. The V segment lost 3 bases and the J segment 8 bases; nucleotides outside the gene matches: 7. CDR3 bases read: TGTGCCAGTAGTATGGGGCGGGGGAGGGATGAG. Amino acid sequence: CASSMGRGRDE. The entire CDR3 protein is CASSMGRGRDEQFF. Variable domain in full (rest from reference TRBV19 and TRBJ2-1): DGGITQSPKYLFRKEGQNVTLSCEQNLNHDAMYWYRQDPGQGLRLIYYSQIVNDFQKGDIAEGYSVSREKKESFPLTVTSAQKNPTAFYLCASSMGRGRDEQFFGPGTRLTVL.

This clone came up many times. The read is 3 residues too short to cover the CDR3 end, so that end is filled in from the germline J gene. This chain joins TRBV14 and TRBJ2-1; 9 positions agree with TRBD2. Germline assignment: CDR1 SGHDN and CDR2 FVKESK. The V segment lost 0 bases and the J segment 6 bases; nucleotides outside the gene matches: 6. The CDR3 length is 16 residues. The CDR3 DNA, read in part, is TGTGCCAGCAGCCAAGATCGTCGAGCGGGGGGCAATGAG. Residues: CASSQDRRAGGNE. The whole CDR3 sequence reads CASSQDRRAGGNEQFF.

Details on this clone: From the germline J gene comes the end of the CDR3, since the read stops 3 residues before it. The chain couples TRBV19 to TRBJ2-2, with 9 nucleotides matching TRBD1. The germline V gene encodes CDR1 LNHDA and CDR2 SQIVND (reference sequence). The CDR3 spans 15 residues. CDR3 DNA (partial): TGTGCCAGTAGTCACACGACAGGGGGGTATTCACCG. This encodes CASSHTTGGYSP. Given in full, the CDR3 is CASSHTTGGYSPLFF.

This clone was counted ten times or more. The read finishes 3 residues shy of the CDR3 end, and the germline J gene is used to complete it. V gene TRBV12-3 or TRBV12-4 combines with J gene TRBJ2-7; no reliable D call. The V gene lost 5 bases and the J gene lost 0 bases, with 5 bases spanning the gap. This CDR3 is 12 amino acids long. The DNA read from the CDR3 is TGTGCCAGCAGTCGTAGCTCCTACGAG. Residues: CASSRSSYE. The CDR3, in full, reads CASSRSSYEQYF.

This clone was found a few times. The read terminates 3 residues ahead of where the CDR3 ends, so the germline J gene completes it. V gene TRBV7-6 combines with J gene TRBJ1-2; TRBD1 matches at 7 bases. Germline V CDR1 and CDR2: SGHVS, FNYEAQ. The CDR3 spans 14 residues. CDR3 sequence: CASSLGGGTYDYTF. The covered CDR3 bases are TGTGCCAGCAGCTTAGGAGGGGGCACGTACGAC.

As regards this clone: The CDR3 end falls 3 residues outside the read, so it is completed with the germline J gene. The chain recombines TRBV19 with TRBJ1-5, with a possible D match to TRBD1 (6 bases). Germline-derived CDR1 and CDR2 are LNHDA and SQIVND (reference sequence). Trimming left V 3 bases short and J 0 bases short, with 18 bases between. This CDR3 is built from 18 residues. CDR3 DNA (partial): TGTGCCAGTAGTATCTCGTACAGGGAATTCCTTAGCAATCAGCCC. Protein: CASSISYREFLSNQP. The entire CDR3 is CASSISYREFLSNQPQHF. Combining the CDR3 with reference TRBV19 and TRBJ1-5 gives the whole variable domain DGGITQSPKYLFRKEGQNVTLSCEQNLNHDAMYWYRQDPGQGLRLIYYSQIVNDFQKGDIAEGYSVSREKKESFPLTVTSAQKNPTAFYLCASSISYREFLSNQPQHFGDGTRLSIL.

Notes on this clone: The CDR3 end lies 3 residues beyond the end of the read and is filled in from the germline J gene. The chain combines TRBV7-3 with TRBJ2-1, with TRBD2 as a possible D gene (6 bases). Trimming left V 6 bases short and J 4 bases short, with 16 bases between. The V gene's germline CDR1 is SGHTA and CDR2 FQGTGA. The CDR3 contains 15 residues. The CDR3 loop is CASRLAAYSYNEQFF. Incomplete CDR3 DNA: TGTGCCAGCAGGTTAGCGGCGTACTCATACAATGAG.